These 32 T cell receptor beta chains came from one sample sequenced in a study of cytomegalovirus exposure and HLA in healthy donors. The protocol was immunoSEQ multiplex PCR, while the TCRdb copy is restricted to in-frame clones and leaves out a portion. This table holds approximately 39,000 clones, approximately 92% found once. The sequenced sample consisted of PBMCs. These receptors were taken from a man aged 18 to 30 in good health and CMV-seronegative.

The chain is built from TRBV9 and TRBJ2-2; 7 nucleotides match TRBD2. Trimming took 2 bases from V and 7 from J; bases not matched to a gene: 8. The germline CDR1 and CDR2 sequences are SGDLS and YYNGEE. This CDR3 has 15 amino acids. The CDR3 region has the DNA TGTGCCAGCAGCGTCGGGGGGAGACTCGGCGGGGAGCTGTTTTTT. Amino acid sequence: CASSVGGRLGGELFF. Full variable domain (outside the CDR3, taken from reference TRBV9 and TRBJ2-2): DSGVTQTPKHLITATGQRVTLRCSPRSGDLSVYWYQQSLDQGLQFLIQYYNGEERAKGNILERFSAQQFPDLHSELNLSSLELGDSALYFCASSVGGRLGGELFFGEGSRLTVL.

The chain combines TRBV19 with TRBJ1-1; D call uncertain. This CDR3 has 16 residues. V was pared by 1 base and J by 0 bases, with 12 bases between. Germline CDR1 reads LNHDA; CDR2 reads SQIVND (reference sequence). This CDR3 reads CASSIVGRTMNTEAFF. The CDR3 DNA follows: TGTGCCAGTAGTATAGTTGGCAGAACCATGAACACTGAAGCTTTCTTT.

This chain links TRBV7-9 with TRBJ1-4; 9 bases agree with TRBD1. The CDR3 runs to 18 residues. Germline V gene lookup returns CDR1 SEHNR and CDR2 FQNEAQ (reference sequence). The ends lost 1 base at V and 4 bases at J; junction bases unmatched: 10. The CDR3 spells CASSLVQGASLFNEKLFF. The CDR3 DNA follows: TGTGCCAGCAGCTTAGTACAGGGGGCTTCACTATTTAATGAAAAACTGTTTTTT.

The gene calls are TRBV20-1 and TRBJ2-3; D gene ambiguous. The CDR3 spans 11 residues. The V gene lost 0 bases and the J gene lost 5 bases, with 3 bases spanning the gap. Germline V gene lookup returns CDR1 DFQATT and CDR2 SNEGSKA (reference sequence). CDR3 protein: CSARDLDTQYF. The CDR3 DNA follows: TGCAGTGCTAGAGATCTAGATACGCAGTATTTT.

This chain joins TRBV6-1 and TRBJ1-2; 7 bases map to TRBD1. The CDR3 totals 14 residues. The V gene's germline CDR1 is MNHNS and CDR2 SASEGT. V lost 4 bases and J lost 5; bases outside the gene matches: 7. The CDR3 DNA reads TGTGCCAGCAGTGCCACTGGGACAGTATATGGCTACACCTTC. This gives the protein CASSATGTVYGYTF.

Of note for this clone: Compared with germline, one end of the junction differs, possibly owing to a read error. CDR3 DNA: TGTGCTAGCAGCTTCAGTGGAGGAAGAACCGGGGAGCTGTTTTTT. Protein: CASSFSGGRTGELFF. The chain links TRBV7-7 to TRBJ2-2, with a weak D call TRBD2 (5 bases). Germline V lookup: CDR1 SSHAT, CDR2 FNYEAQ (reference sequence). The CDR3 totals 15 residues.

The gene calls are TRBV2 and TRBJ2-5; TRBD2 matches at 7 bases. Germline CDR1 SNHLY, CDR2 FYNNEI. The V gene end was trimmed by 6 bases and the J gene end by 2 bases; junction bases not matched to a gene: 9. The CDR3 length is 15 residues. The CDR3 region is CASRSLGGGQETQYF. CDR3 DNA sequence: TGTGCCAGCAGGTCCCTTGGGGGGGGGCAAGAGACCCAGTACTTC.

The chain joins TRBV5-6 to TRBJ1-2; no firm D call. V lost 4 bases and J lost 0, with 13 bases in between. This CDR3 spans 15 amino acids. CDR1 and CDR2 from the germline V gene are SGHDT and YYEEEE. CDR3: CASSVGYRTNYGYTF. The CDR3 DNA is TGTGCCAGCAGCGTCGGGTACCGTACTAACTATGGCTACACCTTC.

The V gene is TRBV27, the J gene TRBJ2-7; D is ambiguous. Per germline, CDR1 MNHEY and CDR2 SMNVEV (reference sequence). The CDR3 contains 14 residues. V was trimmed by 2 bases and J by 1 base, leaving 9 bases between them. CDR3 amino acids: CASSLRVSSYEQYF. In DNA form, the CDR3 reads TGTGCCAGCAGTTTACGCGTCTCATCCTACGAGCAGTACTTC.

The J gene is TRBJ2-7, the V gene TRBV28; 8 bases are shared with TRBD1. The germline V gene encodes CDR1 MDHEN and CDR2 SYDVKM. The V gene end was trimmed by 2 bases and the J gene end by 6 bases; junction bases not matched to a gene: 9. The CDR3 is 15 amino acids. CDR3 nucleotide sequence: TGTGCCAGCAGTTTACTTTTTACAGGGGGTGCCGAGCAGTACTTC. It codes for CASSLLFTGGAEQYF.

Turning to this clone: The junction shows a germline mismatch at one end, possibly a read error. The CDR3 DNA follows: TGTGCCAGCAGCACAGTCGAGGGCCCGGCTAATTTT. This sequence encodes CASSTVEGPANF. The V and J genes are TRBV5-6 and TRBJ1-3; D is unclear. The CDR3 is 12 residues long. Germline V gene lookup returns CDR1 SGHDT and CDR2 YYEEEE.

The chain links TRBV28 to TRBJ2-2; TRBD2 agrees at 13 bases. The germline gives CDR1 MDHEN, CDR2 SYDVKM. V lost 6 bases to trimming and J lost 2 bases; unmatched junction nucleotides: 3. The CDR3 has 16 amino acids. The CDR3 reads CASRGTSGVNTGELFF. The CDR3 nucleotides read TGTGCCAGCAGAGGGACTAGCGGGGTAAACACCGGGGAGCTGTTTTTT.

The chain combines TRBV28 with TRBJ1-1; D ambiguous. This CDR3 comprises 15 residues. V was trimmed by 4 bases and J by 3 bases, leaving 15 bases between them. From germline, CDR1 is MDHEN and CDR2 SYDVKM. This CDR3 reads CASSYRSHQDTEAFF. The CDR3, as DNA: TGTGCCAGCAGTTACCGATCCCACCAGGACACTGAAGCTTTCTTT.

This clone was counted once. The CDR3 protein is CASSLIGGYEQYF. The DNA of the CDR3 is TGTGCCAGCAGCTTAATCGGAGGCTACGAGCAGTACTTC. The chain couples TRBV7-2 to TRBJ2-7, with D perhaps matching TRBD2 (5 bases). Germline V CDR1 and CDR2: SGHTA, FQGNSA. This CDR3 is built from 13 residues. V was cut by 2 bases and J by 3 bases, with 8 bases left in between.

The chain is built from TRBV21-1 and TRBJ2-2; TRBD1 reflects the table's D call only, with no check against the DNA. TRBV21-1 is recorded as a pseudogene. The CDR3 is 13 residues long. CDR3 DNA sequence: TGTGCCAGCACCCCGACAGGCTCTGGGGAGCTGTTTTTT. Translating it yields CASTPTGSGELFF.

The chain employs TRBV27 and TRBJ1-1, with D maybe TRBD1 (5 bases). In germline, CDR1 is MNHEY, CDR2 SMNVEV (reference sequence). Trimming removed 0 bases from V and 4 bases from J, with 12 bases in between. CDR3 size: 15 residues. This chain's CDR3 is CASSLSVLGGTEAFF. The CDR3 DNA sequence: TGTGCCAGCAGTTTATCAGTGTTGGGGGGCACTGAAGCTTTCTTT.

The chain uses TRBV28 and TRBJ1-5, with D unresolved. With 8 bases removed from V and 4 bases from J, the gap between germline ends came to 12 bases. Germline lookup yields CDR1 MDHEN and CDR2 SYDVKM. CDR3 size: 13 residues. The CDR3 bases are TGTGCCAGCCAAGGAGGACGGAATCAGCCCCAGCATTTT. This gives the protein CASQGGRNQPQHF.

The chain carries TRBV11-2 and TRBJ2-7, with D maybe TRBD2 (6 bases). Trimming stripped 5 bases from V and 4 bases from J, with 18 bases between. The CDR3 runs to 15 residues. The V gene's germline CDR1 is SGHAT and CDR2 FQNNGV. CDR3 residues: CASSQGDSPWYEQYF. DNA for the CDR3: TGTGCCAGCAGCCAAGGGGACTCCCCCTGGTACGAGCAGTACTTC.

V usage is TRBV7-8 and J usage is TRBJ2-6; 15 bases match TRBD2. Trimming took 3 bases from V and 1 from J; bases not matched to a gene: 4. CDR1 and CDR2 (germline): SGHVS, FQNEAQ. This CDR3 is built from 19 residues. CDR3 sequence: CASSLGLAGGRSGANVLTF. In DNA, the CDR3 is TGTGCCAGCAGCTTGGGACTAGCGGGAGGACGATCTGGGGCCAACGTCCTGACTTTC.

The genes are TRBV5-5 and TRBJ2-1; 9 bases match TRBD2. V was clipped by 6 bases and J by 1 base; unmatched bases: 8. The length of the CDR3 is 16 residues. The germline V gene encodes CDR1 SGHKS and CDR2 YYEKEE (reference sequence). CDR3 protein: CASTAPSGISYNEQFF. Here the CDR3 DNA reads TGTGCCAGCACCGCCCCTAGCGGGATATCCTACAATGAGCAGTTCTTC.

The chain has TRBV27 and TRBJ2-7, with 7 bases that match TRBD2. CDR1 is MNHEY, CDR2 SMNVEV, per germline (reference sequence). V gave up 3 bases and J gave up 3 bases; unmatched junction bases: 8. This CDR3 has 15 amino acids. The CDR3, as DNA: TGTGCCAGCAGTTTTGGTCGGGCGGGGGTCTACGAGCAGTACTTC. It translates to CASSFGRAGVYEQYF.

The chain is built from TRBV6-6 and TRBJ1-6; 10 bases match TRBD1. Germline lookup yields CDR1 MNHNY and CDR2 SVGAGI (reference sequence). There are 15 residues in the CDR3. Trimming cost V 6 bases and J 6 bases; bases outside gene matches: 5. The CDR3 DNA reads TGTGCCAGCAGCCCGACAGGGGGCGGTAATTCACCCCTCCACTTT. Translated: CASSPTGGGNSPLHF.

In its sample, this clone was seen a few times. This chain joins TRBV5-1 and TRBJ1-5; 10 nucleotides match TRBD1. The germline V gene has CDR1 SGHRS and CDR2 YFSETQ. V lost 4 bases to trimming and J lost 5 bases; unmatched junction nucleotides: 6. The CDR3 runs 15 residues. CDR3 region: CASSIGQGVHQPQHF. Here the CDR3 DNA reads TGCGCCAGCAGCATAGGACAGGGGGTTCATCAGCCCCAGCATTTT.

The rearrangement joins TRBV5-1 to TRBJ1-2, with 11 bases lining up with TRBD1. Trimming took 0 bases from V and 6 from J; bases not matched to a gene: 1. Germline CDR1 is SGHRS and CDR2 is YFSETQ. This CDR3 spans 14 amino acids. For the CDR3, the DNA is TGCGCCAGCAGCTTGGCGGGACAGGGGGATGGCTACACCTTC. Protein product: CASSLAGQGDGYTF.

The chain links TRBV9 to TRBJ2-2; TRBD2 is a possible D gene (5 bases). Germline loops: CDR1 SGDLS, CDR2 YYNGEE. Deletions cut 3 bases from V and 1 base from J, with 7 bases between. The CDR3 is 14 amino acids. This CDR3 reads CASSGGRNTGELFF. The CDR3 nucleotides are TGTGCCAGCAGCGGAGGGAGGAACACCGGGGAGCTGTTTTTT.

By frequency in the sample, this clone is medium-sized. This CDR3 reads CANLQGTGELFF. As DNA, the CDR3 is TGTGCCAACTTACAGGGGACCGGGGAGCTGTTTTTT. The rearrangement links TRBV21-1 to TRBJ2-2; the table's D gene call, TRBD1, was not cross checked with the DNA. TRBV21-1 is recorded as a pseudogene. CDR3 length equals 12 residues.

This clone has a single count. The chain employs TRBV2 and TRBJ2-1, with 8 bases fitting TRBD1. CDR1 SNHLY and CDR2 FYNNEI come from the germline V gene. J was trimmed by 6 bases and V by 4 bases; bases with no gene match: 2. The CDR3 consists of 13 residues. The CDR3 DNA follows: TGTGCCAGCAGTGGACAGGGGTTCAATGAGCAGTTCTTC. It codes for CASSGQGFNEQFF.

The gene calls are TRBV7-8 and TRBJ2-3; tentatively, D is TRBD2 (5 bases). V lost 2 bases to trimming and J lost 5 bases, with 8 bases between them. Germline-derived CDR1 and CDR2 are SGHVS and FQNEAQ. The CDR3 runs to 13 residues. The chain's CDR3 is CASSLQGLDTQYF. In DNA form, the CDR3 reads TGTGCCAGCAGCTTACAAGGACTAGATACGCAGTATTTT.

This rearrangement joins TRBV7-9 to TRBJ1-2, with TRBD1 matching 7 bases. V shed 4 bases and J 8 bases; nucleotides not matched to a gene: 4. CDR3 length: 12 amino acids. Germline assignment: CDR1 SEHNR and CDR2 FQNEAQ (reference sequence). The DNA for the CDR3 is TGTGCCAGCAGCTCAGAGGGGGCGGGCTACACCTTC. The encoded protein is CASSSEGAGYTF.

This sequence joins TRBV5-5 and TRBJ2-7; 10 bases align to TRBD2. The CDR3 consists of 16 residues. Per germline, CDR1 SGHKS and CDR2 YYEKEE (reference sequence). Germline trimming cut 4 bases from V and 3 bases from J; bases unmatched to any gene: 10. CDR3 in amino acids: CASSHSAGLANYEQYF. As DNA, the CDR3 is TGTGCCAGCAGCCATAGCGCGGGACTAGCGAACTACGAGCAGTACTTC.

The chain uses TRBV11-2 and TRBJ2-7; 11 bases map to TRBD2. The CDR3 spans 14 residues. V was pared by 3 bases and J by 3 bases, with 1 base of the junction left unmatched. Per the germline V gene, CDR1 is SGHAT and CDR2 is FQNNGV. CDR3 region: CASSFTSGSYEQYF. DNA of the CDR3: TGTGCCAGCAGCTTTACTAGCGGGAGCTACGAGCAGTACTTC.

J is TRBJ1-1 and V is TRBV18, with D unresolved. CDR1 and CDR2 (germline): KGHSH, LQKENI. V shed 5 bases and J shed 6 bases, with 19 bases lying between them. The CDR3 consists of 15 residues. The CDR3 loop reads CASSSRRGNSPEAFF. The CDR3 bases are TGTGCCAGCTCATCCCGACGAGGGAATAGTCCTGAAGCTTTCTTT.